This T cell receptor beta chain is drawn from a study of shared clonotypes between healthy human individuals. Findings and limits, study-wide: Only blood samples were collected, and tissue repertoires likely differ. Sharing across four donors was highest in naive CD4 (approximately 5%) and lowest in memory CD8 (approximately 0.4%).

Generated by immunoSEQ multiplex PCR, the TCRdb table keeps only in-frame clones and is missing some. The table shows roughly 720,000 clones, with 90% occurring only once. Points on this clone: Its antigen remains unknown.

The receptor comes from a man aged 18 to 30 in good health. Some clones in this sample may be carry-over from other donors' samples. Input material: memory CD8+ T cells from PBMCs. Sample subset: CD45RO+ cells pooled with CCR7-negative TemRA cells.

CDR3 amino acids: CASSFYQGALSQETQYF. The DNA for the CDR3 is TGTGCCAGCAGCTTTTACCAGGGGGCTTTAAGCCAAGAGACCCAGTACTTC. The J gene is TRBJ2-5, the V gene TRBV7-9; 8 positions match TRBD1. CDR3 length: 17 amino acids. Per the germline V gene, CDR1 is SEHNR and CDR2 is FQNEAQ (reference sequence). V was clipped by 3 bases and J by 1 base; unmatched bases: 10.